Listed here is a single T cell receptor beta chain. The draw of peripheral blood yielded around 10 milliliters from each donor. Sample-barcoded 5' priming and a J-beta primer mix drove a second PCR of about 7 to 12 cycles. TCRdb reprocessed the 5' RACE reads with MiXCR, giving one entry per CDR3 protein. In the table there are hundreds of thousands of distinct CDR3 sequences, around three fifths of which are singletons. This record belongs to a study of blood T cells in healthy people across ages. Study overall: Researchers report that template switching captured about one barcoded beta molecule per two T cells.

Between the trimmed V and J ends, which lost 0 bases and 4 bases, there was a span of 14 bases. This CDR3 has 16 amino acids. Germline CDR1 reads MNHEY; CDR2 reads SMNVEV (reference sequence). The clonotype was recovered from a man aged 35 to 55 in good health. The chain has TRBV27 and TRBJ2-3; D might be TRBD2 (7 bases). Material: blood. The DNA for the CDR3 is TGTGCCAGCAGTTTATCGAACAGGGAGGGCCCAGATACGCAGTATTTT. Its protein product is CASSLSNREGPDTQYF.